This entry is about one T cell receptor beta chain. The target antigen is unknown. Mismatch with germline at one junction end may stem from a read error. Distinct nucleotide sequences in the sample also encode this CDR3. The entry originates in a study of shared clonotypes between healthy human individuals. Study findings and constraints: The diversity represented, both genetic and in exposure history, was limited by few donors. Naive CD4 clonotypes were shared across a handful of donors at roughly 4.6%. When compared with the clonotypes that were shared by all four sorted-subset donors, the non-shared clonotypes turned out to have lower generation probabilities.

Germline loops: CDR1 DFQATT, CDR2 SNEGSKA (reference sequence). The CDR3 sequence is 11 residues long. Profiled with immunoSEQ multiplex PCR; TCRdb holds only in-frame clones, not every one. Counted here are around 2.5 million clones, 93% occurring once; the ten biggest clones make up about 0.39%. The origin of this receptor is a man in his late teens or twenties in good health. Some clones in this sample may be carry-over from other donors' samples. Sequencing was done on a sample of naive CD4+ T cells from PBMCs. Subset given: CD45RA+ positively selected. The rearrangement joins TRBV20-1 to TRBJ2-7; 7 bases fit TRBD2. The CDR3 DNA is TGCAGTGCAAGAGCGGGGTACGAGCAGTACTTC. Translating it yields CSARAGYEQYF.